These 13 T cell receptor beta chains came from one sample sequenced in a study of T cell responses to AZD1222 COVID-19 vaccine. TCRdb keeps only in-frame clones here, not all; method: immunoSEQ multiplex PCR. The sample consists of 50,000 to 70,000 clones, 75% to 90% of them appearing once. Here the sequenced sample was peripheral blood, taken on day 0 of MenACWY control vaccination. Receptors were obtained from an adult in good health.

CDR3 sequence reads: CASSFGQGSIQYF. DNA of the CDR3: TGCGCCAGCAGCTTTGGACAGGGCAGCATTCAGTACTTC. The chain carries TRBV5-1 and TRBJ2-4, with TRBD1 matching over 8 bases. Trimming removed 2 bases from V and 9 bases from J; junction bases left unmatched: 4. Per the germline V gene, CDR1 is SGHRS and CDR2 is YFSETQ. The CDR3 is made up of 13 amino acids.

This clone appeared a few times. V gene TRBV2 combines with J gene TRBJ1-5, with a tentative D call TRBD1 (6 bases). Looked up from germline, CDR1 is SNHLY and CDR2 is FYNNEI. The germline V and J ends were trimmed by 4 bases and 3 bases, with 10 bases remaining between them. The CDR3 length is 14 residues. The CDR3 coding sequence is TGTGCCAGCAGTGGGAACAGGGACAATCAGCCCCAGCATTTT. It is translated as CASSGNRDNQPQHF.

This chain's CDR3 is CATSDLHPGTLYSNQPQHF. The CDR3 bases are TGTGCCACCAGTGATTTGCATCCCGGGACGCTCTATAGCAATCAGCCCCAGCATTTT. V and J are TRBV24-1 and TRBJ1-5; D possibly corresponds to TRBD1 (5 bases). Deletions cut 0 bases from V and 0 bases from J, with 17 bases between. Germline CDR1 reads KGHDR; CDR2 reads SFDVKD. The CDR3 has 19 amino acids.

This clone was detected a few times. The V gene is TRBV6-2 or TRBV6-3, the J gene TRBJ2-1; 7 bases match TRBD2. Germline CDR1 is MNHEY and CDR2 is SVGEGT. V lost 2 bases to trimming and J lost 0 bases; unmatched junction nucleotides: 10. This CDR3 spans 18 amino acids. The CDR3 nucleotides are TGTGCCAGCAGTTACGAGGCGGGAGAGGGTCTCTCCTACAATGAGCAGTTCTTC. This sequence encodes CASSYEAGEGLSYNEQFF.

The chain couples TRBV6-6 to TRBJ1-2, with D perhaps matching TRBD1 (5 bases). Germline V gene data show CDR1 as MNHNY and CDR2 as SVGAGI (reference sequence). The CDR3 is 11 residues long. Trimming left V 7 bases short and J 4 bases short, with 7 bases between. CDR3 sequence: CASNRGYGYTF. The CDR3 region has the DNA TGTGCCAGCAATAGGGGCTATGGCTACACCTTC.

The chain is built from TRBV29-1 and TRBJ2-1, with D perhaps matching TRBD1 or TRBD2 (5 bases each). CDR1 SQVTM and CDR2 ANQGSEA come from the germline V gene. The CDR3 covers 13 residues. The V end was cut by 5 bases, the J end by 1 base, with 9 bases between. In DNA form, the CDR3 reads TGCAGCGTTTTTTGGGGGTCCTACAATGAGCAGTTCTTC. Translation: CSVFWGSYNEQFF.

This chain joins TRBV20-1 and TRBJ2-1; perhaps TRBD2 as D (5 bases). Trimming removed 3 bases from V and 5 bases from J, with 5 bases in between. The CDR3 is made up of 11 amino acids. Germline assignment: CDR1 DFQATT and CDR2 SNEGSKA (reference sequence). For the CDR3, the DNA is TGCAGTGCTAGCGGGGACAATGAGCAGTTCTTC. This codes for CSASGDNEQFF.

V and J are TRBV12-3 or TRBV12-4 and TRBJ1-1; D gene unclear. V was cut by 4 bases and J by 4 bases, with 10 bases left in between. This CDR3 has 13 residues. This CDR3 is CASSSDPGTEAFF. The CDR3 DNA reads as TGTGCCAGCAGTTCGGACCCAGGCACTGAAGCTTTCTTT.

CDR3 amino acids: CAWSVGGPEYEQYF. The CDR3 DNA reads TGTGCCTGGAGTGTTGGGGGCCCGGAATACGAGCAGTACTTC. The chain employs TRBV30 and TRBJ2-7, with D possibly matching TRBD1 (6 bases). V was clipped by 0 bases and J by 4 bases, with 13 bases between them. Looked up from germline, CDR1 is GTSNPN and CDR2 is SVGIG (reference sequence). CDR3 length equals 14 residues.

There are a few counts of this clone. CDR3 nucleotide sequence: TGTGCCATCAGTGAGCGGACAGGGGGAGAACATGGCTACACCTTC. Protein: CAISERTGGEHGYTF. V usage is TRBV10-3 and J usage is TRBJ1-2; 10 nucleotides align to TRBD1. This CDR3 comprises 15 residues. V lost 2 bases and J lost 6; bases outside the gene matches: 6. Germline CDR1 ENHRY, CDR2 SYGVKD.

This clone was seen a few times. V gene TRBV27 combines with J gene TRBJ1-2; 7 bases line up with TRBD1. This CDR3 spans 16 amino acids. Trimming took 5 bases from V and 4 from J; bases not matched to a gene: 13. Germline V gene data show CDR1 as MNHEY and CDR2 as SMNVEV (reference sequence). CDR3 coding DNA: TGTGCCAGCAGTCCGCTATCAAGGGGGCGCATCTATGGCTACACCTTC. Translation: CASSPLSRGRIYGYTF.

This clone is a singleton in its sample. The DNA of the CDR3 is TGTGCCAGCAGTCTACTAGCGGGCCCTTCCTACGAGCAGTACTTC. Translating gives CASSLLAGPSYEQYF. The V call is TRBV28, the J call TRBJ2-7; 9 bases agree with TRBD2. Trimming took 5 bases from V and 1 from J; bases not matched to a gene: 6. Germline V CDR1 and CDR2: MDHEN, SYDVKM. The CDR3 is 15 residues long.

The chain joins TRBV19 to TRBJ2-1; 14 bases match TRBD2. V gave up 2 bases and J gave up 6 bases; unmatched junction bases: 3. The CDR3 runs 16 residues. Germline loops: CDR1 LNHDA, CDR2 SQIVND (reference sequence). The CDR3 loop is CASSIRGLAGGNEQFF. The CDR3 DNA is TGTGCCAGTAGTATAAGAGGACTAGCGGGAGGCAATGAGCAGTTCTTC. The full variable domain, completed using reference TRBV19 and TRBJ2-1, is DGGITQSPKYLFRKEGQNVTLSCEQNLNHDAMYWYRQDPGQGLRLIYYSQIVNDFQKGDIAEGYSVSREKKESFPLTVTSAQKNPTAFYLCASSIRGLAGGNEQFFGPGTRLTVL.